The 2 T cell receptor beta chains below were found in one sample sequenced in a study of CXCR3-negative and CXCR3-positive naive CD8 T cells. The libraries of TRB cDNA were prepared using 5' RACE with UMI labels. From the 5' RACE reads, TCRdb lists one entry per CDR3 protein and no DNA. Reported are 90,000 to 95,000 distinct CDR3 sequences; the ten largest clones contain 1.7%. What was sequenced was naive CXCR3- CD8+ T cells from blood. Indicated subset: CD45RO-CCR7+CD27+CD95- naive CD8+ T cells lacking CXCR3 (TNR3-). These receptors originate from a human donor in good health. Some clones in this sample may be carry-over from other donors' samples.

The chain carries TRBV15 and TRBJ2-1; TCRdb selects TRBD2, and the lack of DNA leaves this call unchecked. This CDR3 contains 15 residues. CDR1 and CDR2 (germline): LNHNV, YYDKDF (reference sequence). This chain's CDR3 is CATSRVRESYNEQFF.

The chain couples TRBV12-3 or TRBV12-4 to TRBJ2-5; the D call from TCRdb, TRBD2, cannot be confirmed without DNA. CDR3 size: 14 residues. The CDR3 protein is CASSLAGMAETQYF.